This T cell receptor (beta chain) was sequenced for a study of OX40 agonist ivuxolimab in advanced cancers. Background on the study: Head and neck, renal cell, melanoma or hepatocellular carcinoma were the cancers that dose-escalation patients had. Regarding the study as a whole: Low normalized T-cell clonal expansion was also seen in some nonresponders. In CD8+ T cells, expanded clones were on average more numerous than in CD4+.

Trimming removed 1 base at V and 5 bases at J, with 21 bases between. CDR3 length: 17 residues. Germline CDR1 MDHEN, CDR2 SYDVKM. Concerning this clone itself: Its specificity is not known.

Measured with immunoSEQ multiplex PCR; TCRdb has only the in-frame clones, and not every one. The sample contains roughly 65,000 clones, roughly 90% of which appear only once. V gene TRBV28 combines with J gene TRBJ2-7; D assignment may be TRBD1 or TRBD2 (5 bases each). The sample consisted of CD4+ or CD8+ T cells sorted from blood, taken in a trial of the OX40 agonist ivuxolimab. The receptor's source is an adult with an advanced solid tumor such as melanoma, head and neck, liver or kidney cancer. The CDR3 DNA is TGTGCCAGCAGTTTATTCGCTCCGGGGACCCGGCGGGACGAGCAGTACTTC. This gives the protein CASSLFAPGTRRDEQYF.